The entry that follows covers one T cell receptor (beta chain) sequence. What it binds is not known. The source of the sample is a study of OX40 agonist ivuxolimab in advanced cancers. Notes on the study in general: The study observed clonal expansion of CD4+ and CD8+ blood T cells by week 6 at 0.1 to 3.0 mg/kg.

Blood samples were obtained at baseline, cycle 4 day 1, and cycle 7 day 1. Measured with immunoSEQ multiplex PCR; TCRdb has only the in-frame clones, and not every one. The sample records about 43,000 clones, roughly 86% being singletons. The CDR3 consists of 14 residues. Trimming removed 0 bases at V and 8 bases at J, with 13 bases between. The V gene's germline CDR1 is LGHNA and CDR2 YSLEER. The starting material was CD4+ or CD8+ T cells sorted from blood, obtained in a trial of the OX40 agonist ivuxolimab. The clonotype was recovered from an adult with an advanced solid tumor such as melanoma, head and neck, liver or kidney cancer. The chain combines TRBV4-3 with TRBJ1-2; maybe TRBD1 (5 bases). CDR3 in amino acids: CASSQDFWEGGYTF. For the CDR3, the DNA is TGCGCCAGCAGCCAAGATTTCTGGGAGGGGGGCTACACCTTC.